This entry lists 22 T cell receptor beta chains sequenced from one sample in a study of regulatory T cells in long-lasting Graves disease. Regarding time point: newly diagnosed GD, antithyroid drugs for less than 3 months. PBMCs were the source of the RNA used for TCR sequencing. Researchers made TCR beta libraries by using iRepertoire HTBI primers and running Arm-PCR on CDR3 regions. TCRdb independently ran MiXCR on the multiplex PCR reads; one entry per CDR3 protein. The sample shows 420,000 or so distinct CDR3 sequences, roughly 15% of them seen only once. These sequences were also reported in another study, on T cells in Graves' hyperthyroidism and ophthalmopathy.

Material: peripheral blood mononuclear cells (PBMCs), obtained at new diagnosis, from a patient treated with antithyroid drugs. These receptors all come from a woman aged 18-29 years with Graves disease.

This clonotype was observed at least ten times. The J gene is TRBJ2-5, the V gene TRBV24-1; perhaps TRBD2 as D (5 bases). The CDR3 contains 14 residues. The V end lost 7 bases, the J end lost 1 base, and 12 bases lay between the germline ends. Germline CDR1 KGHDR, CDR2 SFDVKD. CDR3 residues: CATSQLGGQETQYF. The CDR3 nucleotides are TGTGCCACCAGCCAACTAGGAGGCCAAGAGACCCAGTACTTC.

This clonotype was found a few times. The chain combines TRBV6-1 with TRBJ1-6; 9 bases fit TRBD1. The CDR3 contains 15 residues. The trim removed 7 bases at V and 5 bases at J, leaving 6 bases unmatched. From germline, CDR1 is MNHNS and CDR2 SASEGT. In nucleotides, the CDR3 is TGTGCCAGCAACATGGGACAGGGACATAATTCACCCCTCCACTTT. Translation: CASNMGQGHNSPLHF.

This clonotype appeared many times. The rearrangement uses TRBV11-2 and TRBJ2-1; TRBD2 matches at 8 bases. Losses at the gene ends were 3 bases for V and 10 bases for J; bases not matched to a gene: 11. The CDR3 is 15 residues long. Germline V lookup: CDR1 SGHAT, CDR2 FQNNGV. The CDR3 DNA reads TGTGCCAGCAGCTTCGCGCTAGCGGGTACGGGGGAGCAGTTCTTC. Amino acid sequence: CASSFALAGTGEQFF.

This chain uses TRBV5-1 with TRBJ2-1; 14 positions agree with TRBD2. V lost 4 bases to trimming and J lost 8 bases; unmatched junction nucleotides: 5. The CDR3 loop spans 15 amino acids. Germline V lookup: CDR1 SGHRS, CDR2 YFSETQ. The CDR3 DNA sequence: TGCGCCAGCAGCAGTATGGGACTAGCGGGAGATGAGCAGTTCTTC. Residues: CASSSMGLAGDEQFF.

CDR3 sequence: CASSIAGGFYEQYF. DNA for the CDR3: TGTGCCAGCTCAATAGCGGGGGGGTTCTACGAGCAGTACTTC. The chain recombines TRBV18 with TRBJ2-7; TRBD2 aligns across 11 bases. J was trimmed by 3 bases and V by 5 bases; bases with no gene match: 3. The CDR3 spans 14 residues. Germline CDR1 and CDR2: KGHSH and LQKENI.

The rearrangement joins TRBV18 to TRBJ1-4; no definite D call. CDR1 is KGHSH and CDR2 is LQKENI in the germline V gene. Trimming removed 3 bases at V and 8 bases at J, with 10 bases between. CDR3 size: 13 residues. CDR3 sequence reads: CASSPSPDEKLFF. The CDR3 nucleotides read TGTGCCAGCTCACCCTCGCCAGACGAAAAACTGTTTTTT.

This clonotype showed up many times. The chain recombines TRBV18 with TRBJ2-5; D is perhaps TRBD1 (6 bases). Deletions cut 8 bases from V and 3 bases from J, with 13 bases between. CDR1 is KGHSH and CDR2 is LQKENI in the germline V gene. The CDR3 totals 13 residues. CDR3 amino acids: CASAQNREETQYF. The CDR3 nucleotides read TGTGCCAGCGCCCAAAACAGGGAAGAGACCCAGTACTTC.

This clonotype has a handful of counts. The chain links TRBV5-1 to TRBJ2-7, with TRBD1 matching 8 bases. V trimming: 4 bases; J trimming: 6 bases; junction bases outside the gene matches: 12. The germline V gene has CDR1 SGHRS and CDR2 YFSETQ. The length of the CDR3 is 15 residues. The DNA of the CDR3 is TGCGCCAGCAGCCGGGACAGGTCCTGGGTCAGCGAGCAGTACTTC. This gives the protein CASSRDRSWVSEQYF.

The table lists this clonotype with many counts. The chain combines TRBV28 with TRBJ2-5; TRBD2 aligns across 11 bases. V trimming: 6 bases; J trimming: 8 bases; junction bases outside the gene matches: 2. The CDR3 extends over 12 amino acids. Germline CDR1 MDHEN, CDR2 SYDVKM. CDR3 nucleotides: TGTGCCAGCAGGCTAGCGGGAGGAACCCAGTACTTC. It encodes CASRLAGGTQYF.

The chain recombines TRBV15 with TRBJ1-2; D is uncertain. The germline V and J ends were trimmed by 1 base and 8 bases, with 14 bases remaining between them. This CDR3 contains 14 residues. The germline V gene has CDR1 LNHNV and CDR2 YYDKDF (reference sequence). CDR3 bases: TGTGCCACCAGCAGAGGCGACCCGGGATACGGCTACACCTTC. Protein product: CATSRGDPGYGYTF.

The rearrangement uses TRBV14 and TRBJ1-2; perhaps TRBD1 as D (5 bases). V was pared by 6 bases and J by 1 base, with 9 bases between. The CDR3 consists of 13 residues. The germline V gene has CDR1 SGHDN and CDR2 FVKESK. CDR3 residues: CASRGDSNYGYTF. The DNA of the CDR3 is TGTGCCAGCAGGGGAGACAGTAACTATGGCTACACCTTC.

The chain links TRBV11-3 to TRBJ2-1, with D unresolved. Germline CDR1 and CDR2: SGHNT and YENEEA. The V and J ends lost 4 bases and 5 bases respectively, with 12 bases between them. The CDR3 covers 14 residues. CDR3 loop: CASSSRNSDNEQFF. In DNA, the CDR3 is TGTGCCAGCAGCTCGAGAAATTCTGACAATGAGCAGTTCTTC.

There are many counts of this clonotype. The V gene is TRBV20-1, the J gene TRBJ1-5; TRBD1 aligns across 7 bases. V lost 2 bases, J lost 11 bases, and 9 bases stayed unmatched. CDR3 length equals 13 residues. The germline V gene encodes CDR1 DFQATT and CDR2 SNEGSKA (reference sequence). CDR3 amino acids: CSARTNRGWAQHF. The CDR3 DNA is TGCAGTGCTAGAACTAACAGGGGTTGGGCCCAGCATTTT.

This clonotype was detected many times. The gene calls are TRBV29-1 and TRBJ2-5; D may be TRBD1 (6 bases). In germline, CDR1 is SQVTM, CDR2 ANQGSEA. The CDR3 sequence is 14 residues long. V shed 7 bases and J shed 1 base, with 16 bases lying between them. The CDR3 is CSAQGTGLQETQYF. In DNA form, the CDR3 reads TGCAGCGCCCAGGGGACGGGTCTCCAAGAGACCCAGTACTTC.

At least ten counts were recorded for this clonotype. The chain employs TRBV6-2 or TRBV6-3 and TRBJ2-6, with 7 bases aligning to TRBD1. The CDR3 sequence is 20 residues long. The germline V gene has CDR1 MNHEY and CDR2 SVGEGT. Unmatched junction bases numbered 15, after V lost 4 bases and J lost 0 bases. The chain's CDR3 is CASSLQGTLLSFSGANVLTF. The CDR3, as DNA: TGTGCCAGCAGTTTACAGGGGACCCTACTCTCATTCTCTGGGGCCAACGTCCTGACTTTC.

This chain joins TRBV20-1 and TRBJ2-7; weak D call: TRBD2 (5 bases). Deletions cut 5 bases from V and 12 bases from J, with 17 bases between. In germline, CDR1 is DFQATT, CDR2 SNEGSKA (reference sequence). This CDR3 has 11 amino acids. The CDR3 protein is CSAPRLRAAYF. The CDR3 DNA reads as TGCAGTGCTCCAAGATTGAGGGCGGCGTACTTC.

A note on this clonotype: A read error may be the cause here, since a much bigger clone is one base away. This likely comes from a read error, as the CDR3 has no conserved phenylalanine or tryptophan at its end. The chain recombines TRBV18 with TRBJ1-5; D is possibly TRBD1 (5 bases). The germline gives CDR1 KGHSH, CDR2 LQKENI. The ends were cut back, 5 bases at V and 1 base at J, with 15 bases in the middle. This CDR3 has 16 amino acids. The CDR3 bases are TGTGCCAGCTCAGCAAAGGGACGCCAAAGCAATCAGCCCCAGCATCTT. Translating gives CASSAKGRQSNQPQHL.

There are many counts of this clonotype. The rearrangement uses TRBV28 and TRBJ2-7, with D unclear. V lost 6 bases, J lost 2 bases, and 11 bases lay in between. Germline V gene sequence: CDR1 MDHEN, CDR2 SYDVKM. CDR3 length: 13 amino acids. The CDR3 coding sequence is TGTGCCAGCAGCTTGCCCAGCCCCTACGAGCAGTACTTC. Translation gives CASSLPSPYEQYF.

This clonotype was observed a handful of times. This rearrangement joins TRBV28 to TRBJ1-4; TRBD1 might be the D (6 bases). CDR3 size: 14 residues. Germline V lookup: CDR1 MDHEN, CDR2 SYDVKM. V shed 9 bases and J shed 3 bases, with 14 bases lying between them. For the CDR3, the DNA is TGTGCCAGTCGCGTCGGGGGGCCTAATGAAAAACTGTTTTTT. This translates into CASRVGGPNEKLFF.

The J gene is TRBJ1-6, the V gene TRBV11-3; perhaps TRBD1 as D (5 bases). CDR3 length: 16 residues. V was clipped by 5 bases and J by 9 bases, with 20 bases between them. Germline values: CDR1 SGHNT, CDR2 YENEEA. CDR3: CASSTQGLGMVSPLHF. In DNA, the CDR3 is TGTGCCAGCAGCACCCAGGGCTTGGGCATGGTTTCACCCCTCCACTTT.

This clonotype was seen many times. Here the CDR3 reads CASSQRWETGVGNKNIQYF. CDR3 in DNA: TGCGCCAGCAGCCAAAGATGGGAGACAGGGGTTGGGAACAAAAACATTCAGTACTTC. This sequence joins TRBV4-1 and TRBJ2-4, with TRBD1 matching over 8 bases. V lost 2 bases and J lost 3; bases outside the gene matches: 15. Germline lookup yields CDR1 MGHRA and CDR2 YSYEKL. This CDR3 region has 19 residues.

As regards this clonotype: A read error may account for a junction end that differs from germline. The J gene is TRBJ1-3, the V gene TRBV7-7, with D perhaps TRBD1 (5 bases). This CDR3 region has 16 residues. The V gene's germline CDR1 is SSHAT and CDR2 FNYEAQ (reference sequence). This CDR3 is CASSPGHLSSGNTIYF. The CDR3 DNA is TGTGCTAGCAGCCCAGGACATTTGAGCTCTGGAAACACCATATATTTT.